The clone carrying this T cell receptor beta chain was counted between two and nine times. Antigen unknown. TCRdb re-called the RT-PCR reads with MiXCR, one entry per CDR3 protein. The table lists over 750,000 distinct CDR3 sequences, 21% of them singletons. These data come from a study of response to subunit inactivated influenza vaccine. Study results and caveats: T cells newly recruited by each seasonal influenza vaccination are few, the authors suggested.

Sequencing used PBMCs from blood, obtained less than 6 days after vaccination. This receptor was identified in a man aged 45-65 years who received an inactivated influenza vaccine.

CDR3 nucleotide sequence: TGCGCCAGCAGCCCGGGACAGAGTATCAACACTGAAGCTTTCTTT. As protein: CASSPGQSINTEAFF. V is TRBV5-1 and J is TRBJ1-1; the match to TRBD1 covers 7 bases. The CDR3 totals 15 residues. V lost 4 bases, J lost 2 bases, and 8 bases stayed unmatched. Germline CDR1 and CDR2: SGHRS and YFSETQ.